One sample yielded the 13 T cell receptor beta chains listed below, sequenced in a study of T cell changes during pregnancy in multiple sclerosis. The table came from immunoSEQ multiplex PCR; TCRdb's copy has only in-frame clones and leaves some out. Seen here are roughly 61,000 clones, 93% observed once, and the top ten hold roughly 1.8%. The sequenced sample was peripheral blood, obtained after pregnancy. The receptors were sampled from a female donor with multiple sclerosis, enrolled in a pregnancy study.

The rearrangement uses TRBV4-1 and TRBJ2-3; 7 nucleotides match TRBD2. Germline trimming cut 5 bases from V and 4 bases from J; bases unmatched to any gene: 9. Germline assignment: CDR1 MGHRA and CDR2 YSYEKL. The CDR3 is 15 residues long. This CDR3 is CASSIGGGPADTQYF. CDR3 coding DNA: TGCGCCAGCAGCATCGGGGGAGGGCCCGCAGATACGCAGTATTTT.

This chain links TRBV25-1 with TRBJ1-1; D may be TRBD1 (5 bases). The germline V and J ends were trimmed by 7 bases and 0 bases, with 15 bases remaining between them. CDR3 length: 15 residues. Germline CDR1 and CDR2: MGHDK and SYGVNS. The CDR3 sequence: CASTKGAGMNTEAFF. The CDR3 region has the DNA TGTGCCAGCACTAAAGGTGCAGGGATGAACACTGAAGCTTTCTTT.

The CDR3 bases are TGCGCCAGCAGTCGCATGATAGGGGATTCCTACGAGCAGTACTTC. Its translation: CASSRMIGDSYEQYF. The J gene is TRBJ2-7, the V gene TRBV4-3, with D perhaps matching TRBD1 (5 bases). The CDR3 spans 15 residues. Trimming shortened V by 6 bases and J by 1 base, and 16 bases separated the two germline ends. Germline values: CDR1 LGHNA, CDR2 YSLEER.

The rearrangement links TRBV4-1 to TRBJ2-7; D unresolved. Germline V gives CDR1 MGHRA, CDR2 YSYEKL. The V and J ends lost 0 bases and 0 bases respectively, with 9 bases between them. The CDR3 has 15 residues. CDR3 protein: CASSQDSLPSYEQYF. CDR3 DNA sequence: TGCGCCAGCAGCCAAGACAGTCTTCCCTCCTACGAGCAGTACTTC.

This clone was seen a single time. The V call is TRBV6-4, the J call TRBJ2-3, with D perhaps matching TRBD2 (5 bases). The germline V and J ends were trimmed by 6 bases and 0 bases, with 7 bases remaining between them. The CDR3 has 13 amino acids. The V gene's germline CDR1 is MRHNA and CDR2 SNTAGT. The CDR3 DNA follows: TGTGCCAGCAGCCGGGATAGCACAGATACGCAGTATTTT. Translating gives CASSRDSTDTQYF.

The CDR3 spells CASSRPYPYEQYF. CDR3 nucleotides: TGTGCCAGCAGCCGCCCCTATCCCTACGAGCAGTACTTC. The chain is built from TRBV7-2 and TRBJ2-7; no definite D call. Germline lookup yields CDR1 SGHTA and CDR2 FQGNSA. The CDR3 consists of 13 residues. Deletions cut 5 bases from V and 2 bases from J, with 10 bases between. Filled out from reference TRBV7-2 and TRBJ2-7, the complete variable domain reads GAGVSQSPSNKVTEKGKDVELRCDPISGHTALYWYRQSLGQGLEFLIYFQGNSAPDKSGLPSDRFSAERTGGSVSTLTIQRTQQEDSAVYLCASSRPYPYEQYFGPGTRLTVT.

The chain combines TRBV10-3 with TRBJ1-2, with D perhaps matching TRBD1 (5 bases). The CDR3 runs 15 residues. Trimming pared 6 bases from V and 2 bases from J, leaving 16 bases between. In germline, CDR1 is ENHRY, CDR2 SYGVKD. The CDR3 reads CAIRPSLGANYGYTF. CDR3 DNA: TGTGCCATCAGGCCGTCGTTAGGGGCCAACTATGGCTACACCTTC.

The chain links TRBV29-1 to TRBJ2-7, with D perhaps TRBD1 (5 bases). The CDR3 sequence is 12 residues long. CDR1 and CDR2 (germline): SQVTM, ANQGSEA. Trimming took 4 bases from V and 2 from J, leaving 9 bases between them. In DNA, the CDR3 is TGCAGCGTTGGTGACAGACCCTACGAGCAGTACTTC. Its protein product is CSVGDRPYEQYF.

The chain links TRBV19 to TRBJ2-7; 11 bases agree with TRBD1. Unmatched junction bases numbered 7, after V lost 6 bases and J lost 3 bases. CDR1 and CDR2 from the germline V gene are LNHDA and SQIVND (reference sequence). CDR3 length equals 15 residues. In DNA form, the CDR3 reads TGTGCCAGTAGCACCCCGGGACAGGGGGTCTACGAGCAGTACTTC. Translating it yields CASSTPGQGVYEQYF.

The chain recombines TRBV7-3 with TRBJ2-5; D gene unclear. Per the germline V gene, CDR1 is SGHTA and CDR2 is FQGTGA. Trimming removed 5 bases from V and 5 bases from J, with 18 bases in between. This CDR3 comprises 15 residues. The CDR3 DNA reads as TGTGCCAGCAGCGCCAACCCGCTAGGATTTGAGACCCAGTACTTC. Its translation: CASSANPLGFETQYF.

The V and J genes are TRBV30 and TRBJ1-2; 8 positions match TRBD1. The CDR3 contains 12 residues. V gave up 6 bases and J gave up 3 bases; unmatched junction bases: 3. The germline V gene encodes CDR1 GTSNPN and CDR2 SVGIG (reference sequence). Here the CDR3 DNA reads TGTGCCTGTTCACAGGGGGACTATGGCTACACCTTC. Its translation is CACSQGDYGYTF.

DNA of the CDR3: TGCGCCAGCAGCAACCAAGAGACCCAGTACTTC. Translating it yields CASSNQETQYF. The V call is TRBV10-2, the J call TRBJ2-5; D gene ambiguous. Trimming pared 6 bases from V and 0 bases from J, leaving 2 bases between. Germline-derived CDR1 and CDR2 are WSHSY and SAAADI. This CDR3 contains 11 residues.

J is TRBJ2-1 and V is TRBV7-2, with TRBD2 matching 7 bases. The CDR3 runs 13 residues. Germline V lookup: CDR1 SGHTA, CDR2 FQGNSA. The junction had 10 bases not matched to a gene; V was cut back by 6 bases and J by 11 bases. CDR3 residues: CASRPSSGVQQFF. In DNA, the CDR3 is TGTGCCAGCAGACCCTCTAGCGGTGTGCAGCAGTTCTTC.